A selection of T cell receptor beta chains follows, all from one sample in a study of T cell changes during pregnancy in multiple sclerosis. Assay used: immunoSEQ multiplex PCR; TCRdb lists only in-frame clones, some missing. The sample has tens of thousands of clones, approximately 89% seen once. Sequencing was performed on peripheral blood, taken in the first trimester of pregnancy. These receptor sequences come from a female donor in good health, enrolled as a control in a pregnancy study. Each CDR3 is given with its conserved first and last residue. Each record gives: V gene, D gene, CDR3 protein. A D gene is named only where the DNA matches it firmly.

>TRBV18|-
CASSPFTATNEKLFF
>TRBV27|-
CASSLRGPVSREQFF
>TRBV5-4|TRBD1
CASSRSTGDTEAFF
>TRBV5-1|-
CASSQNSNQPQHF
>TRBV5-1|TRBD1
CASSYGQGVYGYTF
>TRBV7-3|-
CASSFPGLGLTF
>TRBV27|TRBD1
CASMGTGRRAYEQYF
>TRBV7-9|-
CASSPPGVGANEKLFF
>TRBV4-3|-
CASSQGTTGPQAFF
>TRBV6-5|-
CASSSFRGDSNGGYTF
>TRBV19|-
CASSTGTFYEQYF
>TRBV9|TRBD1
CASSVGTGRTEAFF
>TRBV11-1|-
CASRTGTTTYEQYF
>TRBV11-2|-
CASSLAGSPVSVEAFF
>TRBV7-2|TRBD2
CASSLGLAGGLLYEQYF
>TRBV6-6|-
CASSRGGRNEKLFF
>TRBV5-1|-
CASSPTAGLMAEAFF
>TRBV6-5|-
CASSYGRNYGYTF
>TRBV5-6|-
CASSPGDRTGELFF
>TRBV6-6|TRBD1
CASRYTGGGNQPQHF
>TRBV29-1|-
CSVYGGSVNTEAFF
>TRBV15|-
CAISGGVGRPQPQHF
>TRBV4-1|-
CASSQSVGEAGYTF
>TRBV5-6|-
CASSYGTEAFF
>TRBV7-8|-
CASTAQGFNQPQHF
>TRBV6-5|TRBD1
CASSYRDRGLSGYTF
>TRBV6-1|-
CASHRVDNSPLHF
>TRBV4-3|TRBD2
CASSQARRGYEQFF
>TRBV20-1|-
CSAARLARYTF
>TRBV7-8|TRBD1
CASSSRYGTGAWANYGYTF
>TRBV9|TRBD1
CASSVEQGPGSGYTF
>TRBV27|-
CASMRRVQAEGNEQFF
>TRBV27|TRBD1
CASSLTGGLYNEQFF
>TRBV7-8|-
CASSRTRSSYNEQFF
>TRBV5-5|-
CASSRPGTEAFF
>TRBV6-4|-
CASSDGGNTEAFF
>TRBV5-4|-
CASSLNTEAFF
>TRBV7-2|-
CASSSPREGAGNTIYF
>TRBV19|-
CASSIARDGNSPLHF
>TRBV7-2|-
CASSLGQAPYNEQFF
>TRBV7-6|TRBD2
CASSRRRGSVNEQFF
>TRBV4-2|TRBD2
CASSRLAGDEQFF
>TRBV28|-
CASSLYAGRGNQPQHF